Below, one T cell receptor (beta chain) is given with its context. Germline assignment: CDR1 SNHLY and CDR2 FYNNEI. The CDR3 consists of 12 residues. The V end was cut by 3 bases, the J end by 4 bases, with 7 bases between. The sample comes from a study of blood T cell repertoires in COVID-19. Whole-study context: Acute and convalescent COVID-19 samples came from the United States, Italy and Spain. T cells, B-cell-depleted T cells, or PBMCs supplied cDNA or gDNA.

Per the original methods: Counts of nucleated cells, estimated from reference gene primer amplification, were obtained. Sequencing was performed with immunoSEQ multiplex PCR; in TCRdb, only in-frame clones are kept and a portion is missing. V and J calls and clone size are copied from that table; D and trimming were computed from the DNA. The sample carries 150,000 or so clones, approximately 84% recorded once. The source is an elderly woman with acute or convalescent COVID-19. V gene TRBV2 combines with J gene TRBJ2-7, with no clear D. The sequenced material came from peripheral blood. The CDR3 DNA is TGTGCCAGCAGTGATGACTTTTACGAGCAGTACTTC. This sequence encodes CASSDDFYEQYF.